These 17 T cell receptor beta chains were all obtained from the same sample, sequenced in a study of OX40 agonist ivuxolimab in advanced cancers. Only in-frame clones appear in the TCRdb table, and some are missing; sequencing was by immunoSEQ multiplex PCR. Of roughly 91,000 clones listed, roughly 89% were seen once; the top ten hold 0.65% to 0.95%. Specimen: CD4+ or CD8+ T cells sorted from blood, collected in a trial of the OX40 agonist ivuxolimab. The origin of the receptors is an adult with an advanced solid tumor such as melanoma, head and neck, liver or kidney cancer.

CDR3 loop: CASTQVAGNTIYF. The CDR3 region has the DNA TGTGCCAGCACCCAGGTAGCTGGAAACACCATATATTTT. The V and J genes are TRBV7-8 and TRBJ1-3, with D unclear. V was pared by 7 bases and J by 2 bases, with 9 bases between. Germline V gene data show CDR1 as SGHVS and CDR2 as FQNEAQ. This CDR3 is 13 amino acids long.

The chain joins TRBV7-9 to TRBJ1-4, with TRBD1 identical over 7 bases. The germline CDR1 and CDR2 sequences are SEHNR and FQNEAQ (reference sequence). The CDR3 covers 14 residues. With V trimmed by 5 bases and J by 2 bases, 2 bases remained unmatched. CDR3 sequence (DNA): TGTGCCAGCAGCCCACAGGGGACTAATGAAAAACTGTTTTTT. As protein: CASSPQGTNEKLFF.

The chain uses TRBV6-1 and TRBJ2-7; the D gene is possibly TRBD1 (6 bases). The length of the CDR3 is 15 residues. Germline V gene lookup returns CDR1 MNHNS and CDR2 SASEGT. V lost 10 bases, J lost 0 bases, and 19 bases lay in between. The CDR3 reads CATYFPGQGSYEQYF. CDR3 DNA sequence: TGTGCCACTTACTTTCCGGGACAAGGCTCCTACGAGCAGTACTTC.

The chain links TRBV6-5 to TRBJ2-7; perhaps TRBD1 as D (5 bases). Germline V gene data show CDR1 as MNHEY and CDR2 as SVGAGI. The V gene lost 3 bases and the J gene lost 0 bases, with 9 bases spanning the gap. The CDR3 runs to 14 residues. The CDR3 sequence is CASSYQGSSYEQYF. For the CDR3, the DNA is TGTGCCAGCAGTTATCAGGGCTCCTCCTACGAGCAGTACTTC.

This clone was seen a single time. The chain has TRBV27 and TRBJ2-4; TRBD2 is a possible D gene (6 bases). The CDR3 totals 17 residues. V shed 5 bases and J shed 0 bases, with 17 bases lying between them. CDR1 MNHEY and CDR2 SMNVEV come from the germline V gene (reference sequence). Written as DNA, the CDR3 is TGTGCCAGCAGTCCTGGAGGGTGGGGTATAGCCAAAAACATTCAGTACTTC. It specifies CASSPGGWGIAKNIQYF.

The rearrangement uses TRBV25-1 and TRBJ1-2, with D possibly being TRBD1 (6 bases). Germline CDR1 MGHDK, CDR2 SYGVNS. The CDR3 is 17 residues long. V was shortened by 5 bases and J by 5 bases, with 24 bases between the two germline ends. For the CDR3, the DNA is TGTGCCAGCAGTCATGGGACACAATCCTGGGAGACATATGGCTACACCTTC. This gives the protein CASSHGTQSWETYGYTF.

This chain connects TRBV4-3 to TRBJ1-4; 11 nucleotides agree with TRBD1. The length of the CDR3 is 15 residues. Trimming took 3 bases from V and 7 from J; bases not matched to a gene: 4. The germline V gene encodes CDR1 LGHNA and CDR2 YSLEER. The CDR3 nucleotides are TGCGCCAGCAGCCATGGACAGGGGGCACGTGAAAAACTGTTTTTT. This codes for CASSHGQGAREKLFF.

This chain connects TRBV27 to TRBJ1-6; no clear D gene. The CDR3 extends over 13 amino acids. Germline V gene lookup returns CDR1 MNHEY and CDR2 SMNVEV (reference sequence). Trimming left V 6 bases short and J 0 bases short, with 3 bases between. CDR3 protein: CASRSSYNSPLHF. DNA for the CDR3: TGTGCCAGCAGGAGCTCCTATAATTCACCCCTCCACTTT.

CDR3 nucleotide sequence: TGTGCCAGCAGCTTAGTCTCTAGCGGGGGGGATACGCAGTATTTT. Translating it yields CASSLVSSGGDTQYF. The chain uses TRBV7-2 and TRBJ2-3; 11 positions match TRBD2. The V gene end was trimmed by 1 base and the J gene end by 6 bases; junction bases not matched to a gene: 3. Germline CDR1 and CDR2: SGHTA and FQGNSA. The CDR3 totals 15 residues.

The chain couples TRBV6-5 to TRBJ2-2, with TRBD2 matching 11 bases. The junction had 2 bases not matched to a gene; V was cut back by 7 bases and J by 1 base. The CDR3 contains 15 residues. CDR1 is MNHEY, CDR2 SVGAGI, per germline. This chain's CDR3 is CASNLAGGNTGELFF. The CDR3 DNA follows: TGTGCCAGCAACCTAGCGGGGGGGAACACCGGGGAGCTGTTTTTT.

CDR3 nucleotide sequence: TGTGCCAGCCGCGCCCCCTCAACAGGGACCTATGGCTACACCTTC. This encodes CASRAPSTGTYGYTF. The V call is TRBV28, the J call TRBJ1-2; weak D call: TRBD1 (6 bases). CDR3 length: 15 residues. The V and J ends lost 8 bases and 4 bases respectively, with 20 bases between them. The germline CDR1 and CDR2 sequences are MDHEN and SYDVKM.

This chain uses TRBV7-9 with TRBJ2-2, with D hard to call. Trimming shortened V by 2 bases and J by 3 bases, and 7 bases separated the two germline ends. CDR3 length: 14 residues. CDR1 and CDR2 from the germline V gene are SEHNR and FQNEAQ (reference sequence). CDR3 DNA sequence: TGTGCCAGCAGCTTAATCCAGGACACCGGGGAGCTGTTTTTT. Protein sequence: CASSLIQDTGELFF. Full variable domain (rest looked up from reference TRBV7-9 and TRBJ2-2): DTGVSQNPRHKITKRGQNVTFRCDPISEHNRLYWYRQTLGQGPEFLTYFQNEAQLEKSRLLSDRFSAERPKGSFSTLEIQRTEQGDSAMYLCASSLIQDTGELFFGEGSRLTVL.

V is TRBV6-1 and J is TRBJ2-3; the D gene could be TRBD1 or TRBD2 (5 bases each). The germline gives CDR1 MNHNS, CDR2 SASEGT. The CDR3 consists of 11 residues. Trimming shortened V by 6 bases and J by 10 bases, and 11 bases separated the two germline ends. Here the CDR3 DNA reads TGTGCCAGCAGCGGGGAAGGGGCGCAGTATTTT. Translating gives CASSGEGAQYF.

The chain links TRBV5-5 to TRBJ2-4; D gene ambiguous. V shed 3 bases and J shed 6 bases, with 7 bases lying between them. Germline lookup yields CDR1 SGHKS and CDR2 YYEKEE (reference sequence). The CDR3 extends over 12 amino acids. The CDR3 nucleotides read TGTGCCAGCAGCTCACACGGAAACATTCAGTACTTC. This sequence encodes CASSSHGNIQYF.

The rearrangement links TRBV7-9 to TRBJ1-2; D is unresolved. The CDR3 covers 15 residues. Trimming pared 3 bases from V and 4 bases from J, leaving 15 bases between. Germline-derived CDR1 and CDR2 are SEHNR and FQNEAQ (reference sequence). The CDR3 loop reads CASSFGRSSLYGYTF. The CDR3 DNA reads TGTGCCAGCAGCTTCGGGCGATCCTCGCTCTATGGCTACACCTTC.

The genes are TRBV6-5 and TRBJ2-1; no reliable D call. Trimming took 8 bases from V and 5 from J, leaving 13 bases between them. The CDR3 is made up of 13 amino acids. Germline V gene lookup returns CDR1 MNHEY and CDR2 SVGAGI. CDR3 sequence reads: CASLGTTNNEQFF. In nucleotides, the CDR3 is TGTGCCAGCCTCGGTACAACCAACAATGAGCAGTTCTTC.

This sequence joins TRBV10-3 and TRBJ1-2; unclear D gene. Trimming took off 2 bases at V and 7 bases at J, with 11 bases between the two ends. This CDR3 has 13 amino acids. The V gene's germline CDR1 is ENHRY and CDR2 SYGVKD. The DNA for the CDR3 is TGTGCCATCAGTGAGAGCCGGAGTCCTGGCTACACCTTC. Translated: CAISESRSPGYTF.